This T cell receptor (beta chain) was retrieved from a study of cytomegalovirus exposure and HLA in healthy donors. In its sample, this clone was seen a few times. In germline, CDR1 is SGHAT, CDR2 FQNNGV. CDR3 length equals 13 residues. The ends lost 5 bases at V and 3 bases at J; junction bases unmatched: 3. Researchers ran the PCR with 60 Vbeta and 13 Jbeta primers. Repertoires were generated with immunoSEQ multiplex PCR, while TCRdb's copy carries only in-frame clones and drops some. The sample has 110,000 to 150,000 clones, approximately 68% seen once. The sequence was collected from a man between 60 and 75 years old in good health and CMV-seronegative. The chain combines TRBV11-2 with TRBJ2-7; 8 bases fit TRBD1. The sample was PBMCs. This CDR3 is CASSADRGYEQYF. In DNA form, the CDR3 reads TGTGCCAGCAGCGCTGACAGGGGCTACGAGCAGTACTTC. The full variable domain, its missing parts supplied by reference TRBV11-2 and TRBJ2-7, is EAGVAQSPRYKIIEKRQSVAFWCNPISGHATLYWYQQILGQGPKLLIQFQNNGVVDDSQLPKDRFSAERLKGVDSTLKIQPAKLEDSAVYLCASSADRGYEQYFGPGTRLTVT.